This T cell receptor beta chain was identified during a study of blood T cells in healthy people across ages. The study, taken as a whole, reports: Researchers deemed the diversity estimates from one million T cells underestimates. With age, beta diversity per million T cells declined roughly linearly, significantly by 40 to 50.

For this clonotype: Its matching antigen is unknown.

Germline V gene data show CDR1 as SGHAT and CDR2 as FQNNGV. The V gene lost 7 bases and the J gene lost 8 bases, with 14 bases spanning the gap. The CDR3 is made up of 12 amino acids. Donors each provided 8 to 10 milliliters of peripheral blood. PCR was performed a second time for about 7 to 11 cycles using a sample-barcoded 5' primer and a J-beta primer mix. TCRdb re-analysed the 5' RACE reads in MiXCR, keeping a single row per CDR3 protein. The repertoire holds some 1.7 million distinct CDR3 sequences, with 28% as singletons. This chain uses TRBV11-2 with TRBJ1-2; TRBD1 is a possible D gene (5 bases). Sample: blood. The receptor was derived from a woman in her twenties or thirties in good health. The CDR3 region has the DNA TGTGCCAGCACCCGGGGCGGGGCGGGCTACACCTTC. Protein: CASTRGGAGYTF.